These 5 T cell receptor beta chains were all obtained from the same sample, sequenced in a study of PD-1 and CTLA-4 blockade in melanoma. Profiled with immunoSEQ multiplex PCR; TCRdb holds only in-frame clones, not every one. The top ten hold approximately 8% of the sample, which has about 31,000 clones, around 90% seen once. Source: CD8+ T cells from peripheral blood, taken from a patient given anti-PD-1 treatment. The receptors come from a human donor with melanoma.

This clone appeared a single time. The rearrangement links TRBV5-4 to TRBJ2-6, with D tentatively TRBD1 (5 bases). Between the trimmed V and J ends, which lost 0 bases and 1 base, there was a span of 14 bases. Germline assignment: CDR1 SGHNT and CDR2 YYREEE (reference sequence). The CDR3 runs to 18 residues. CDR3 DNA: TGTGCCAGCAGCTTGGTAAGCAGGGCGCCATCTGGGGCCAACGTCCTGACTTTC. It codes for CASSLVSRAPSGANVLTF. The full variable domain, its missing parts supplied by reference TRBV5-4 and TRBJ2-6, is ETGVTQSPTHLIKTRGQQVTLRCSSQSGHNTVSWYQQALGQGPQFIFQYYREEENGRGNFPPRFSGLQFPNYSSELNVNALELDDSALYLCASSLVSRAPSGANVLTFGAGSRLTVL.

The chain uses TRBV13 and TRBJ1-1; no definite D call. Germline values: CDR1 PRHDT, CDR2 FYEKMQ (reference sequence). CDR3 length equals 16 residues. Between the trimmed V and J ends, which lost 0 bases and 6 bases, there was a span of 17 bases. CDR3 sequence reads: CASSLGGSLPGAEAFF. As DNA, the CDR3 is TGTGCCAGCAGCTTAGGCGGCAGTCTCCCCGGGGCTGAAGCTTTCTTT.

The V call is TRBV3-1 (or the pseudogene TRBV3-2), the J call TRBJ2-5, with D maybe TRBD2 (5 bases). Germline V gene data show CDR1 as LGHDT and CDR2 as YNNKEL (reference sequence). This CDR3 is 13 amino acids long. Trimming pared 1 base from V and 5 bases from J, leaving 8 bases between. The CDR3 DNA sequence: TGTGCCAGCAGCCAAGCCGGGATTGAGACCCAGTACTTC. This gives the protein CASSQAGIETQYF.

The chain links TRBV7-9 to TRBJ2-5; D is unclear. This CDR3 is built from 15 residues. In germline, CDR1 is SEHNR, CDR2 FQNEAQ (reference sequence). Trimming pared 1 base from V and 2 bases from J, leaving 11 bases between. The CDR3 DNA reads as TGTGCCAGCAGCTTAGTGGTATTACCACAAGAGACCCAGTACTTC. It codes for CASSLVVLPQETQYF.

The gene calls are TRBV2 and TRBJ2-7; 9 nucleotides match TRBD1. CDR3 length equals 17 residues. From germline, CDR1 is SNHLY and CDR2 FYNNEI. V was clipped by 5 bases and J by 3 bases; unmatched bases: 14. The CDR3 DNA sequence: TGTGCCAGCAGTTACCTATCCCCCGGGACAGGGAGCTACGAGCAGTACTTC. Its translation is CASSYLSPGTGSYEQYF.